This T cell receptor (beta chain) was documented in a study of T cell responses to AZD1222 COVID-19 vaccine. Study results and caveats: Baseline seropositivity characterized only a handful of AZD1222 recipients.

This CDR3 has 15 residues. Trimming shortened V by 4 bases and J by 4 bases, and 16 bases separated the two germline ends. Germline V lookup: CDR1 SGHVS, CDR2 FQNEAQ. Repertoires were generated with immunoSEQ multiplex PCR, while TCRdb's copy carries only in-frame clones and drops some. The table shows 150,000 to 200,000 clones, with 92% occurring only once. Notes on this clone: Its cognate antigen is unknown.

Pooling of second doses given at about 4 or about 12 weeks was done. The origin of this receptor is an adult who received the AZD1222 COVID-19 vaccine. The input for sequencing was peripheral blood, taken 28 days after the second AZD1222 dose. The chain carries TRBV7-8 and TRBJ1-2; TRBD1 might be the D (6 bases). In nucleotides, the CDR3 is TGTGCCAGCAGCTCCTGGGGGGGGGCGATCTATGGCTACACCTTC. It codes for CASSSWGGAIYGYTF.